The 14 T cell receptor beta chains below were found in one sample sequenced in a study of persistence of HIV-infected CD4 T cells. This was the immunoSEQ version 4 assay in survey mode. Only in-frame clones appear in the TCRdb table, and some are missing; sequencing was by immunoSEQ multiplex PCR. The table has under 55,000 clones, roughly 90% seen once. This nonspecific control used anti-CD3/anti-CD28 bead stimulation of CD4+ T cells. CD4+ T cells upregulating both CD40 ligand and CD69 were sorted as responding cells. What these receptors recognize is not known. This material consisted of CD4+ T cells sorted from PBMCs after 18-hour stimulation, taken from a patient who received antiretroviral therapy. These receptors originate from an adult woman with HIV who was CMV-seropositive.

This clone appeared a few times. The V and J genes are TRBV20-1 and TRBJ2-1, with 9 bases matching TRBD2. Germline V lookup: CDR1 DFQATT, CDR2 SNEGSKA (reference sequence). The CDR3 covers 12 residues. J gave up 12 bases and V 3 bases, and 6 bases lay outside the gene matches. The CDR3 bases are TGCAGTGCTAGTGCTAGGCGGGGGGGGCAGTTCTTC. Translation gives CSASARRGGQFF.

This chain links TRBV27 with TRBJ2-7; 8 nucleotides agree with TRBD2. Germline CDR1 MNHEY, CDR2 SMNVEV (reference sequence). This CDR3 comprises 15 residues. With 2 bases clipped from V and 2 bases from J, the junction kept 5 bases outside the gene matches. The CDR3 coding sequence is TGTGCCAGCAGTTTAATGGTAGCGGGAACCTACGAGCAGTACTTC. Protein: CASSLMVAGTYEQYF.

This chain uses TRBV9 with TRBJ1-2; 8 bases match TRBD1. The CDR3 spans 13 residues. V was clipped by 4 bases and J by 6 bases; unmatched bases: 5. Germline-derived CDR1 and CDR2 are SGDLS and YYNGEE. CDR3 sequence (DNA): TGTGCCAGCAGCCTGAGGACAGGGAATGGCTACACCTTC. Protein product: CASSLRTGNGYTF.

The count of this clone is one. The chain employs TRBV7-9 and TRBJ1-2; D unresolved. The V gene lost 1 base and the J gene lost 8 bases, with 8 bases spanning the gap. CDR1 SEHNR and CDR2 FQNEAQ come from the germline V gene (reference sequence). The CDR3 is 12 residues long. CDR3 sequence (DNA): TGTGCCAGCAGCTTAGAACAGAGGGGCTACACCTTC. It yields the protein CASSLEQRGYTF.

The CDR3 sequence is CASSPGTGQIIYF. In DNA form, the CDR3 reads TGTGCCAGCAGTCCCGGGACAGGGCAAATCATATATTTT. The chain combines TRBV12-3 or TRBV12-4 with TRBJ1-3; the match to TRBD1 covers 9 bases. CDR3 length: 13 residues. Germline trimming cut 5 bases from V and 12 bases from J; bases unmatched to any gene: 8.

CDR3 residues: CASSGRVSGNTIYF. DNA of the CDR3: TGTGCCAGCAGCGGACGGGTGTCTGGAAACACCATATATTTT. The chain joins TRBV27 to TRBJ1-3; D not resolved. The length of the CDR3 is 14 residues. The germline V gene has CDR1 MNHEY and CDR2 SMNVEV (reference sequence). Trimming stripped 6 bases from V and 1 base from J, with 10 bases between.

This clone was seen only once. The chain uses TRBV7-3 and TRBJ2-6, with a weak D call TRBD1 (5 bases). Germline V CDR1 and CDR2: SGHTA, FQGTGA. The CDR3 loop spans 15 amino acids. The germline V and J ends were trimmed by 5 bases and 0 bases, with 8 bases remaining between them. CDR3 DNA sequence: TGTGCCAGCAGCCAACAGGCCTCTGGGGCCAACGTCCTGACTTTC. Amino acid sequence: CASSQQASGANVLTF.

The rearrangement uses TRBV18 and TRBJ2-7, with D perhaps matching TRBD1 (5 bases). The CDR3 is 14 residues long. The germline V gene encodes CDR1 KGHSH and CDR2 LQKENI. V lost 1 base and J 2 bases, leaving 9 bases between the germline ends. The CDR3 spells CASSPRQGPYEQYF. The CDR3 DNA sequence: TGTGCCAGCTCACCACGGCAGGGTCCCTACGAGCAGTACTTC.

The chain carries TRBV11-3 and TRBJ1-6; D not certain. There are 15 residues in the CDR3. CDR1 and CDR2 (germline): SGHNT, YENEEA. With 0 bases removed from V and 4 bases from J, the gap between germline ends came to 7 bases. The DNA for the CDR3 is TGTGCCAGCAGCTTAGACGCACGATATAATTCACCCCTCCACTTT. It is translated as CASSLDARYNSPLHF.

The rearrangement uses TRBV6-4 and TRBJ1-1; D ambiguous. The V and J ends lost 6 bases and 1 base respectively, with 9 bases between them. Per the germline V gene, CDR1 is MRHNA and CDR2 is SNTAGT. The CDR3 contains 13 residues. DNA for the CDR3: TGTGCCAGCAGAGCTAGACAGAACACTGAAGCTTTCTTT. Translation gives CASRARQNTEAFF.

The chain uses TRBV18 and TRBJ2-7; D is undetermined. V gave up 1 base and J gave up 0 bases, with 7 bases separating them. The germline gives CDR1 KGHSH, CDR2 LQKENI. CDR3 length: 14 residues. This CDR3 is CASSPRRTSYEQYF. The CDR3 nucleotides read TGTGCCAGCTCACCACGCAGGACCTCCTACGAGCAGTACTTC.

V usage is TRBV15 and J usage is TRBJ2-6, with D possibly TRBD1 on 5 matching bases. The germline gives CDR1 LNHNV, CDR2 YYDKDF (reference sequence). V dropped 5 bases and J dropped 0 bases, with 14 bases sitting between them. CDR3 length: 17 residues. The CDR3 DNA reads TGTGCCACCAGCCGTGACAGAACCTTCTCTGGGGCCAACGTCCTGACTTTC. This codes for CATSRDRTFSGANVLTF.

The chain has TRBV5-6 and TRBJ1-5; 9 nucleotides match TRBD1. The CDR3 is 17 amino acids. Looked up from germline, CDR1 is SGHDT and CDR2 is YYEEEE. The J segment lost 4 bases and the V segment lost 3 bases, leaving 11 bases of the junction unmatched. CDR3 region: CASSWGGQGADNQPQHF. DNA for the CDR3: TGTGCCAGCAGCTGGGGGGGACAGGGAGCGGATAATCAGCCCCAGCATTTT.

Here the CDR3 DNA reads TGTGCCAGCACAGCAATAGATTATCAGCCCCAGCATTTT. Protein product: CASTAIDYQPQHF. This rearrangement joins TRBV6-5 to TRBJ1-5; D not certain. Germline V gene data show CDR1 as MNHEY and CDR2 as SVGAGI. The CDR3 has 13 amino acids. With 7 bases removed from V and 5 bases from J, the gap between germline ends came to 12 bases.